These T cell receptor beta chains were read from a single sample in a study of response to subunit inactivated influenza vaccine. TCRdb re-derived calls from the RT-PCR reads in MiXCR, one entry per CDR3 protein. The sample has 500,000 to 600,000 distinct CDR3 sequences, 13% seen once. This specimen consisted of PBMCs from blood, obtained roughly 48 days after vaccination. These receptors all come from a man aged 45 to 65 who received an inactivated influenza vaccine. The CDR3 runs from the conserved cysteine through the conserved F or W. A D gene is named only where the DNA matches it firmly. Some rows have no size entry. The others give once, few or many, or a class for an expanded clone.

v_gene	d_gene	j_gene	abundance	CDR3nt	CDR3aa
TRBV5-1	TRBD1	TRBJ1-1	few	TGCGCCAGCAGCTGGGGACAGGGGAGGACTGAAGCTTTCTTT	CASSWGQGRTEAFF
TRBV7-9	TRBD1	TRBJ2-5	few	TGTGCCAGCAGCTTAGTGGGACAGGGCATTGGAGAGACCCAGTACTTC	CASSLVGQGIGETQYF
TRBV6-1	TRBD2	TRBJ2-1	few	TGTGCCAGCAGTCTGCCGGGAGGGGGGAATGAGCAGTTCTTC	CASSLPGGGNEQFF
TRBV20-1	TRBD2	TRBJ2-3	many	TGCAGTGCTAGCCCTCCTAGCGGGGGTAGCACAGATACGCAGTATTTT	CSASPPSGGSTDTQYF
TRBV12-3/TRBV12-4	TRBD2	TRBJ2-5	.	TGTGCCAGCAGTTCACTAGCGGGGGGCTCCCAGTACTTC	CASSSLAGGSQYF
TRBV7-9	.	TRBJ2-7	many	TGTGCCAGCAGCTTCGAGACTACGGGGGAGCAGTACTTC	CASSFETTGEQYF
TRBV19	TRBD1	TRBJ2-3	few	TGTGCCACCCGACAGGGAACAGATACGCAGTATTTT	CATRQGTDTQYF
TRBV7-9	.	TRBJ1-5	.	TGTGCCAGCAGCTTAGAGGGAGGGAGCCAGCCCCAGCATTTT	CASSLEGGSQPQHF
TRBV5-1	.	TRBJ2-1	few	TGCGCCAGCAGCAACGGACCGAGCTACAATGAGCAGTTCTTC	CASSNGPSYNEQFF
TRBV7-3	TRBD2	TRBJ2-6	.	TGTGCCAGCAGTTTACTGGGACTACCAATCTCTGGGGCCAACGTCCTGACTTTC	CASSLLGLPISGANVLTF
TRBV20-1	TRBD2	TRBJ2-5	few	TGCAGTGCTAGATTCCTAGCGGGGCCTTCGAAGGGGGGGACCCAGTACTTC	CSARFLAGPSKGGTQYF
TRBV28	.	TRBJ2-5	.	TGTGCCAGCAATTCCGGGTCGGTTGTACAAGAGACCCAGTACTTC	CASNSGSVVQETQYF
TRBV12-3/TRBV12-4	.	TRBJ2-2	many	TGTGCCAGCATTGATGATTTAGCCCTAGGCCCCACCGGGGAGCTGTTTTTT	CASIDDLALGPTGELFF
TRBV7-9	TRBD2	TRBJ2-3	few	TGTGCCAGCAGCCGTAATAGCGGGAGCAGCACAGATACGCAGTATTTT	CASSRNSGSSTDTQYF
TRBV10-3	TRBD1	TRBJ2-3	.	TGTGCCATCAGTTCGATGACAGGGTTGATAACAGATACGCAGTATTTT	CAISSMTGLITDTQYF
TRBV7-9	.	TRBJ2-6	.	TGTGCCAGCAGCTTAGTAACAGTCGACTCTGGGGCCAACGTCCTGACTTTC	CASSLVTVDSGANVLTF
TRBV20-1	TRBD2	TRBJ2-7	.	TGCAGTGCTAGAGATTCTCTAGCGGGATTTGGGGAGCAGTACTTC	CSARDSLAGFGEQYF
TRBV15	.	TRBJ1-2	few	TGTGCCACCAGCAGAGATCAGTTGGACGGAGCTAACTATGGCTACACCTTC	CATSRDQLDGANYGYTF
TRBV28	.	TRBJ1-4	few	TGTGCCACCGAGGCGCAGGGGAGGGAAAAACTGTTTTTT	CATEAQGREKLFF
TRBV4-3	TRBD1	TRBJ1-6	.	TGCGCCAGCAGCCAAGATCGCGACAGGGAGTTTGTAAATTCACCCCTCCACTTT	CASSQDRDREFVNSPLHF
TRBV12-3/TRBV12-4	.	TRBJ1-3	few	TGTGCCAGCAAACTGTCCTCTGGAAACACCATATATTTT	CASKLSSGNTIYF
TRBV4-3	.	TRBJ2-1	few	TGCGCCAGCAGCCAAGCGTTGGCAGGCTCCTACAATGAGCAGTTCTTC	CASSQALAGSYNEQFF
TRBV11-2	TRBD1	TRBJ2-7	.	TGTGCCAGCAGCCGACCCGGGACAGGGAGGTGGGAGCAGTACTTC	CASSRPGTGRWEQYF
TRBV5-1	.	TRBJ1-6	.	TGCGCCAGCAGCTTCGACAATACTAATTCACCCCTCCACTTT	CASSFDNTNSPLHF
TRBV7-6	.	TRBJ2-5	.	TGTGCCAGCAGCCCGACCTGGAGTGTAGAGACCCAGTACTTC	CASSPTWSVETQYF
TRBV7-6	TRBD2	TRBJ2-1	many	TGTGCCAGCAGCTCACGCAAAAGCGGGGGCCACAATGAGCAGTTCTTC	CASSSRKSGGHNEQFF
TRBV7-2	TRBD1	TRBJ1-5	few	TGTGCCAGCAGCCCAACGGGACAGGGGAGCAATCAGCCCCAGCATTTT	CASSPTGQGSNQPQHF
TRBV3-1	.	TRBJ2-3	.	TGTGCCAGCAGCCCACTCGTGGACCCCACAGATACGCAGTATTTT	CASSPLVDPTDTQYF
TRBV28	TRBD1	TRBJ2-7	many	TGTGCCAGCAGTTTAATGGGACAGGTCTCCTACGAGCAGTACTTC	CASSLMGQVSYEQYF
TRBV4-1	.	TRBJ2-1	.	TGCGCCAGCAGCCACCCCGGGGGGACAGGCGGGAATGAGCAGTTCTTC	CASSHPGGTGGNEQFF
TRBV7-9	.	TRBJ2-3	few	TGTGCCAGCAGCTTAGGGGGCGCTGGGTTTCAGTATTTT	CASSLGGAGFQYF
TRBV20-1	TRBD1	TRBJ1-5	few	TGCAGTGCCCAGACAGGGGGGATATGGAATCAGCCCCAGCATTTT	CSAQTGGIWNQPQHF
TRBV15	TRBD1	TRBJ2-1	.	TGTGCCAGCAGCTCCGGGACAGGGACCGGTGGGCATTACAATGAGCAGTTCTTC	CASSSGTGTGGHYNEQFF
TRBV4-1	.	TRBJ2-5	.	TGCGCCAGCAGCCAAGGTTCACTACAAGAGACCCAGTACTTC	CASSQGSLQETQYF
TRBV12-3/TRBV12-4	.	TRBJ2-4	.	TGTGCCAGCAGTTTTGAACCCCTAAACATTCAGTACTTC	CASSFEPLNIQYF
TRBV9	.	TRBJ2-2	few	TGTGCCAGCAGCGTAATAAGCACCGGGGAGCTGTTTTTT	CASSVISTGELFF
TRBV15	TRBD1	TRBJ1-6	.	TGTGCCACCAGGCCCGGGACAGGGAGAAATTCACCCCTCCACTTT	CATRPGTGRNSPLHF